The 31 T cell receptor beta chains reported below all come from one sample, sequenced in a study of blood T cell repertoires in COVID-19. Here immunoSEQ multiplex PCR was the method, and the copy in TCRdb shows in-frame clones only, minus some. The repertoire has approximately 56,000 clones, 84% of them found once; the top ten carry 10% to 15%. Sequenced material: peripheral blood. The receptors here all came from a woman over 75 with acute or convalescent COVID-19.

The chain carries TRBV24-1 and TRBJ1-5; tentatively, D is TRBD1 (5 bases). The germline V and J ends were trimmed by 7 bases and 2 bases, with 11 bases remaining between them. The CDR3 sequence is 14 residues long. CDR1 is KGHDR, CDR2 SFDVKD, per germline. The chain's CDR3 is CATSNGGGNQPQHF. The CDR3 DNA follows: TGTGCCACCAGCAATGGAGGGGGCAATCAGCCCCAGCATTTT.

This chain connects TRBV6-6 to TRBJ1-2, with TRBD1 identical over 7 bases. CDR3 size: 16 residues. CDR1 and CDR2 (germline): MNHNY, SVGAGI (reference sequence). Trimming at V came to 5 bases and at J to 5 bases, leaving 14 bases not matched to a gene. CDR3 coding DNA: TGTGCCAGCAGTAATACAGGGGTGATTGAGGAGTATGGCTACACCTTC. This encodes CASSNTGVIEEYGYTF.

The V and J genes are TRBV19 and TRBJ1-5; D uncertain. The CDR3 runs to 12 residues. V lost 5 bases to trimming and J lost 10 bases, with 12 bases between them. Per the germline V gene, CDR1 is LNHDA and CDR2 is SQIVND (reference sequence). This chain's CDR3 is CASSLPEGPQHF. The CDR3 DNA is TGTGCCAGTAGTCTCCCGGAGGGACCCCAGCATTTT.

V gene TRBV6-5 combines with J gene TRBJ2-7, with a weak D call TRBD2 (5 bases). The length of the CDR3 is 15 residues. Trimming took off 0 bases at V and 5 bases at J, with 14 bases between the two ends. CDR1 and CDR2 from the germline V gene are MNHEY and SVGAGI. CDR3 sequence reads: CASSYSRVLGNEQYF. Written as DNA, the CDR3 is TGTGCCAGCAGTTACTCGCGGGTCTTGGGGAACGAGCAGTACTTC.

The genes are TRBV19 and TRBJ2-7; 7 bases align to TRBD2. Germline V gives CDR1 LNHDA, CDR2 SQIVND (reference sequence). The CDR3 has 15 amino acids. Trimming took 5 bases from V and 0 from J; bases not matched to a gene: 7. The CDR3 DNA is TGTGCCAGTAGTTTCATGGGAGGGGCCTCCTACGAGCAGTACTTC. Protein: CASSFMGGASYEQYF.

The chain links TRBV9 to TRBJ2-2; 7 bases map to TRBD1. With V trimmed by 3 bases and J by 4 bases, 6 bases remained unmatched. Germline V gives CDR1 SGDLS, CDR2 YYNGEE. The CDR3 has 15 residues. CDR3 residues: CASSGQGMSTGELFF. DNA for the CDR3: TGTGCCAGCAGCGGACAGGGTATGAGCACCGGGGAGCTGTTTTTT.

This chain links TRBV12-3 or TRBV12-4 with TRBJ1-2; 7 bases are shared with TRBD1. J gave up 4 bases and V 10 bases, and 6 bases lay outside the gene matches. The CDR3 covers 12 residues. Here the CDR3 reads CATKTGFYGYTF. Here the CDR3 DNA reads TGTGCCACCAAGACAGGGTTCTATGGCTACACCTTC.

This clone has more than one count but fewer than ten. The V and J genes are TRBV7-2 and TRBJ1-2; TRBD1 matches 8 bases. CDR1 and CDR2 (germline): SGHTA, FQGNSA. The CDR3 runs 15 residues. Trimming at V came to 5 bases and at J to 4 bases, leaving 9 bases not matched to a gene. The CDR3 protein is CASSAYTGGLYGYTF. CDR3 DNA sequence: TGTGCCAGCAGCGCATACACAGGGGGACTCTATGGCTACACCTTC.

This clone was recorded once. The chain combines TRBV6-6 with TRBJ2-3; TRBD2 aligns across 12 bases. The V segment lost 6 bases and the J segment 4 bases; nucleotides outside the gene matches: 5. Germline V gene lookup returns CDR1 MNHNY and CDR2 SVGAGI (reference sequence). This CDR3 has 15 residues. The CDR3 is CASRLAGGSSDTQYF. CDR3 in DNA: TGTGCCAGCAGGCTAGCGGGGGGGAGTTCAGATACGCAGTATTTT.

The gene calls are TRBV7-8 and TRBJ1-1; unclear D gene. This CDR3 region has 15 residues. V was cut by 5 bases and J by 2 bases, with 15 bases left in between. The germline CDR1 and CDR2 sequences are SGHVS and FQNEAQ. CDR3 amino acids: CASSPYADINTEAFF. The CDR3 bases are TGTGCCAGCAGCCCCTACGCAGACATAAACACTGAAGCTTTCTTT.

By proportion, this clone is medium-sized (0.01 to 0.1%). V usage is TRBV25-1 and J usage is TRBJ1-1; D may be TRBD1 (6 bases). The CDR3 has 11 residues. Germline V gene sequence: CDR1 MGHDK, CDR2 SYGVNS. The V end lost 6 bases, the J end lost 8 bases, and 10 bases lay between the germline ends. This chain's CDR3 is CASRDRKEAFF. The CDR3, as DNA: TGTGCCAGCAGGGACAGAAAAGAAGCTTTCTTT. The variable domain in full, with the rest retrieved from reference TRBV25-1 and TRBJ1-1, is EADIYQTPRYLVIGTGKKITLECSQTMGHDKMYWYQQDPGMELHLIHYSYGVNSTEKGDLSSESTVSRIRTEHFPLTLESARPSHTSQYLCASRDRKEAFFGQGTRLTVV.

This chain connects TRBV7-9 to TRBJ1-2; TRBD1 is a possible D gene (6 bases). V lost 5 bases, J lost 8 bases, and 18 bases lay in between. Germline CDR1 reads SEHNR; CDR2 reads FQNEAQ (reference sequence). This CDR3 contains 14 residues. This CDR3 reads CASSRNTGLGGYTF. Here the CDR3 DNA reads TGTGCCAGCAGCCGCAACACAGGGTTAGGAGGCTACACCTTC.

The CDR3 loop reads CASRRGITPGNTIYF. DNA for the CDR3: TGTGCCAGCAGACGGGGGATCACTCCCGGAAACACCATATATTTT. This rearrangement joins TRBV6-5 to TRBJ1-3; D is perhaps TRBD1 (5 bases). Trimming removed 6 bases at V and 4 bases at J, with 16 bases between. Germline CDR1 reads MNHEY; CDR2 reads SVGAGI. There are 15 residues in the CDR3.

This chain uses TRBV5-5 with TRBJ1-2; 7 nucleotides align to TRBD1. The CDR3 has 17 amino acids. CDR1 SGHKS and CDR2 YYEKEE come from the germline V gene (reference sequence). With 0 bases clipped from V and 6 bases from J, the junction kept 14 bases outside the gene matches. The CDR3 loop reads CASSLVGKAGQMNGYTF. The CDR3 nucleotides read TGTGCCAGCAGCTTGGTCGGAAAGGCGGGACAGATGAATGGCTACACCTTC.

The J gene is TRBJ1-2, the V gene TRBV7-8; D ambiguous. This CDR3 region has 12 residues. V lost 6 bases and J lost 4, with 9 bases in between. Germline V CDR1 and CDR2: SGHVS, FQNEAQ. The CDR3 here is CASSRNSYGYTF. As DNA, the CDR3 is TGTGCCAGCAGTAGAAACAGCTATGGCTACACCTTC.

The chain is built from TRBV19 and TRBJ1-1; D perhaps matches TRBD1 (5 bases). The CDR3 has 14 residues. The germline V and J ends were trimmed by 7 bases and 0 bases, with 12 bases remaining between them. Germline CDR1 reads LNHDA; CDR2 reads SQIVND (reference sequence). The CDR3 DNA follows: TGTGCCAGTAACTCAAGACAGATGAACACTGAAGCTTTCTTT. The encoded protein is CASNSRQMNTEAFF.

The chain carries TRBV6-5 and TRBJ2-7; no clear D gene. There are 14 residues in the CDR3. Trimming stripped 7 bases from V and 0 bases from J, with 13 bases between. The germline V gene has CDR1 MNHEY and CDR2 SVGAGI. This CDR3 reads CASINTPSSYEQYF. CDR3 bases: TGTGCCAGCATCAATACCCCGAGCTCCTACGAGCAGTACTTC.

Only one count was recorded for this clone. This sequence joins TRBV3-1 (or the pseudogene TRBV3-2) and TRBJ2-5; 10 bases agree with TRBD2. The germline gives CDR1 LGHDT, CDR2 YNNKEL (reference sequence). V lost 2 bases and J lost 4; bases outside the gene matches: 7. CDR3 length: 16 residues. CDR3 coding DNA: TGTGCCAGCAGCCAATCGAAGCGGGGGGGAGGAGAGACCCAGTACTTC. This translates into CASSQSKRGGGETQYF.

The chain recombines TRBV5-1 with TRBJ2-7; D unclear. Trimming left V 4 bases short and J 1 base short, with 12 bases between. CDR1 SGHRS and CDR2 YFSETQ come from the germline V gene. The CDR3 length is 14 residues. CDR3 sequence: CASSQDMRSYEQYF. For the CDR3, the DNA is TGCGCCAGCAGCCAAGATATGAGATCCTACGAGCAGTACTTC.

The chain couples TRBV3-1 (or the pseudogene TRBV3-2) to TRBJ2-2; D is uncertain. Trimming removed 7 bases at V and 0 bases at J, with 12 bases between. The CDR3 loop spans 15 amino acids. Looked up from germline, CDR1 is LGHDT and CDR2 is YNNKEL (reference sequence). The CDR3 DNA is TGTGCCAGCAACCGCGCGTTAACGAACACCGGGGAGCTGTTTTTT. This sequence encodes CASNRALTNTGELFF.

This chain joins TRBV3-1 (or the pseudogene TRBV3-2) and TRBJ1-2; 9 bases align to TRBD1. The germline V gene encodes CDR1 LGHDT and CDR2 YNNKEL (reference sequence). This CDR3 has 15 residues. J lost 3 bases, V lost 4 bases, and 6 bases had no gene match. CDR3 nucleotides: TGTGCCAGCAGCCCCCGGGACAGGGCTTACTATGGCTACACCTTC. This translates into CASSPRDRAYYGYTF.

The genes are TRBV9 and TRBJ2-2; no definite D call. V lost 0 bases and J lost 0, with 6 bases in between. CDR3 length: 15 amino acids. Germline lookup yields CDR1 SGDLS and CDR2 YYNGEE. Written as DNA, the CDR3 is TGTGCCAGCAGCGTAGGTACAACGAACACCGGGGAGCTGTTTTTT. Its translation is CASSVGTTNTGELFF.

CDR3 loop: CASSQGGGKGAYGYTF. CDR3 sequence (DNA): TGTGCCAGCAGCCAAGGTGGGGGCAAGGGCGCCTATGGCTACACCTTC. The rearrangement joins TRBV14 to TRBJ1-2; tentative D call: TRBD1 (6 bases). V lost 1 base to trimming and J lost 4 bases, with 16 bases between them. CDR3 length: 16 residues. Germline V lookup: CDR1 SGHDN, CDR2 FVKESK.

This chain connects TRBV20-1 to TRBJ2-5, with 9 bases matching TRBD1. The V gene's germline CDR1 is DFQATT and CDR2 SNEGSKA (reference sequence). The CDR3 is made up of 15 amino acids. With 3 bases clipped from V and 4 bases from J, the junction kept 9 bases outside the gene matches. In nucleotides, the CDR3 is TGCAGTGCTAGTCCCGGACAGGGGAACGTAGAGACCCAGTACTTC. Its translation is CSASPGQGNVETQYF.

This rearrangement joins TRBV29-1 to TRBJ1-1, with a weak D call TRBD1 (6 bases). V gave up 6 bases and J gave up 1 base, with 12 bases separating them. CDR3 length: 13 amino acids. Germline values: CDR1 SQVTM, CDR2 ANQGSEA. CDR3: CSVSRGGNTEAFF. The CDR3 nucleotides are TGCAGCGTATCCAGGGGTGGGAACACTGAAGCTTTCTTT. Looking up the rest from reference TRBV29-1 and TRBJ1-1 gives the full variable domain: SAVISQKPSRDICQRGTSLTIQCQVDSQVTMMFWYRQQPGQSLTLIATANQGSEATYESGFVIDKFPISRPNLTFSTLTVSNMSPEDSSIYLCSVSRGGNTEAFFGQGTRLTVV.

The rearrangement joins TRBV7-8 to TRBJ1-5; D is perhaps TRBD1 (5 bases). With 1 base removed from V and 6 bases from J, the gap between germline ends came to 7 bases. In germline, CDR1 is SGHVS, CDR2 FQNEAQ. The CDR3 spans 13 residues. CDR3 in amino acids: CASSLDRTQPQHF. The CDR3 DNA follows: TGTGCCAGCAGCTTAGACAGGACTCAGCCCCAGCATTTT.

The chain combines TRBV5-1 with TRBJ2-2, with 8 positions matching TRBD2. CDR1 is SGHRS, CDR2 YFSETQ, per germline. Trimming removed 2 bases from V and 0 bases from J; junction bases left unmatched: 15. The CDR3 spans 20 residues. This chain's CDR3 is CASSLTEWRGERANTGELFF. The CDR3, as DNA: TGCGCCAGCAGCTTAACGGAATGGCGGGGGGAACGTGCGAACACCGGGGAGCTGTTTTTT.

The chain is built from TRBV27 and TRBJ1-6; TRBD1 agrees at 9 bases. Germline V gene sequence: CDR1 MNHEY, CDR2 SMNVEV (reference sequence). Trimming at V came to 7 bases and at J to 9 bases, leaving 4 bases not matched to a gene. The CDR3 runs 13 residues. The CDR3 DNA follows: TGTGCCAGCAAGGACAGGGGAGTTTCACCCCTCCACTTT. This translates into CASKDRGVSPLHF.

V and J are TRBV4-1 and TRBJ2-7; 7 bases align to TRBD1. CDR3 length: 16 residues. After removal of 4 bases from V and 0 bases from J, the junction contained 9 bases not matched to a gene. From germline, CDR1 is MGHRA and CDR2 YSYEKL. The CDR3 region is CASSPKPGTASYEQYF. In DNA form, the CDR3 reads TGCGCCAGCAGCCCAAAGCCCGGGACAGCCTCCTACGAGCAGTACTTC.

This sequence joins TRBV19 and TRBJ2-2; TRBD1 matches 9 bases. The CDR3 has 16 amino acids. After removal of 10 bases from V and 4 bases from J, the junction contained 13 bases not matched to a gene. Looked up from germline, CDR1 is LNHDA and CDR2 is SQIVND (reference sequence). CDR3 sequence (DNA): TGTGCCATACATCCGACGGGACAGGGAAGCACCGGGGAGCTGTTTTTT. Its translation: CAIHPTGQGSTGELFF.

The rearrangement uses TRBV5-4 and TRBJ2-1; no clear D gene. Looked up from germline, CDR1 is SGHNT and CDR2 is YYREEE (reference sequence). The CDR3 has 13 residues. V gave up 6 bases and J gave up 3 bases, with 10 bases separating them. This chain's CDR3 is CASTTHNYNEQFF. In nucleotides, the CDR3 is TGTGCCAGCACCACACACAACTACAATGAGCAGTTCTTC.